Listed below are T cell receptor beta chains from one sample, sequenced in a study of cytomegalovirus exposure and HLA in healthy donors. Measured with immunoSEQ multiplex PCR; TCRdb has only the in-frame clones, and not every one. In the table there are around 150,000 clones, 75% to 80% of which are singletons. Input material: PBMCs. The receptors come from a male donor in good health and CMV-seronegative. The CDR3 runs from the conserved cysteine through the conserved F or W. The order of the fields is CDR3 length, J gene, D gene, V gene, clone size, CDR3 DNA, CDR3 protein. D genes are given only for firm matches. Not every row has a clone size; where given, it reads once, few, many or a size class.

17,TRBJ1-3,NA,TRBV5-4,NA,TGTGCCAGCAGCTTCAACCCTGTGCAGAACTCTGGAAACACCATATATTTT,CASSFNPVQNSGNTIYF
14,TRBJ1-2,NA,TRBV7-9,NA,TGTGCCAGCAGCTTCCGAGACACCGCCTATGGCTACACCTTC,CASSFRDTAYGYTF
16,TRBJ2-2,TRBD1,TRBV27,NA,TGTGCCAGCAGATGGTACAGGGGGACCAACACCGGGGAGCTGTTTTTT,CASRWYRGTNTGELFF
14,TRBJ2-3,NA,TRBV25-1,few,TGTGCCAGCAGTGAACCTGCCGGGGGTGATACGCAGTATTTT,CASSEPAGGDTQYF
18,TRBJ1-5,NA,TRBV21-1,NA,TGTGCCAGCAGCATTGAGGTAATCGGGTCCTATAGCAATCAGCCCCAGCATTTT,CASSIEVIGSYSNQPQHF
13,TRBJ2-7,NA,TRBV5-1,NA,TGCGCCAGCAGCCCCGGTCTCTCCTACGAGCAGTACTTC,CASSPGLSYEQYF
13,TRBJ1-2,NA,TRBV7-3,NA,TGTGCCAGCAGCTTAACTACGCAGGGTGGCTACACCTTC,CASSLTTQGGYTF
14,TRBJ1-3,NA,TRBV7-9,once,TGTGCCAGCAGCTTAAGGGGGACTGGAAACACCATATATTTT,CASSLRGTGNTIYF
15,TRBJ1-2,TRBD1,TRBV6-1,NA,TGTGCCAGCAGTGAAGCGCTTTCAGGGGGGTATGGCTACACCTTC,CASSEALSGGYGYTF
14,TRBJ1-4,TRBD1,TRBV7-9,NA,TGTGCCAGCAGCCGGACAGGGACGGATGAAAAACTGTTTTTT,CASSRTGTDEKLFF
14,TRBJ1-2,TRBD1,TRBV5-1,NA,TGCGCCAGCAGCCCTGAAGACAGGGTTCGTGGCTACACCTTC,CASSPEDRVRGYTF
14,TRBJ2-1,NA,TRBV4-3,few,TGCGCCAGCAGCCCAATATCAGACTCCAGTGAGCAGTTCTTC,CASSPISDSSEQFF
17,TRBJ1-2,TRBD1,TRBV19,NA,TGTGCCAGTAGTATGAGTGACAGGGGTATAACTAACTATGGCTACACCTTC,CASSMSDRGITNYGYTF
16,TRBJ2-7,NA,TRBV13,NA,TGTGCCAGCAGCCCTCCTTTGACAGGCCTCTCCTACGAGCAGTACTTC,CASSPPLTGLSYEQYF
18,TRBJ2-5,TRBD1,TRBV6-4,NA,TGTGCCAGCAGTTTTCCCCGCCGGGACAGGGGAATCCAAGAGACCCAGTACTTC,CASSFPRRDRGIQETQYF
13,TRBJ1-2,NA,TRBV5-6,NA,TGTGCCAGCAGCTTCCAGGGAAGCTATGGCTACACCTTC,CASSFQGSYGYTF
16,TRBJ1-5,TRBD1,TRBV9,few,TGTGCCAGCAGCATAAGCGACAGGGTGCCCAATCAGCCCCAGCATTTT,CASSISDRVPNQPQHF
14,TRBJ1-5,TRBD1,TRBV10-3,NA,TGTGCCATTTCCGAGACAGGGATCTATCAGCCCCAGCATTTT,CAISETGIYQPQHF
17,TRBJ1-1,NA,TRBV5-5,NA,TGTGCCAGCAGCTTGTCCCTATCCAGGGGTTTGAACACTGAAGCTTTCTTT,CASSLSLSRGLNTEAFF
15,TRBJ2-3,TRBD2,TRBV29-1,NA,TGCAGCGTTGAATCGGCTAGCGGCCCACCAGATACGCAGTATTTT,CSVESASGPPDTQYF
17,TRBJ1-5,NA,TRBV27,NA,TGTGCCAGCAGCCCTTCTTGGGGGGACGGTGGCAATCAGCCCCAGCATTTT,CASSPSWGDGGNQPQHF
14,TRBJ1-1,NA,TRBV7-9,NA,TGTTCCAGCAGCTTAGCATTAGAGGTCGTTGAAGCTTTCTTT,CSSSLALEVVEAFF
15,TRBJ2-5,NA,TRBV5-4,NA,TGTGCCAGCAGCCGCTCGGTTGGTTCCCAAGAGACCCAGTACTTC,CASSRSVGSQETQYF
14,TRBJ1-2,NA,TRBV6-6,NA,TGTGCCAGCAGTTACGAAGGAGCTAACTATGGCTACACCTTC,CASSYEGANYGYTF
14,TRBJ2-3,NA,TRBV5-5,NA,TGTGCCAGCAGGCAGGGGAGGGGGACAGATACGCAGTATTTT,CASRQGRGTDTQYF
15,TRBJ2-1,TRBD2,TRBV7-3,NA,TGTGCCAGCAGCCCGGGGGGAGCAGGGTACAATGAGCAGTTCTTC,CASSPGGAGYNEQFF
16,TRBJ1-3,NA,TRBV6-1,NA,TGTGCCAGCAGTGAAACAGTCCTCCCATCTGGAAACACCATATATTTT,CASSETVLPSGNTIYF
15,TRBJ1-4,NA,TRBV6-6,NA,TGTGCCAGCAGGTCTAGCGGGACAACTAATGAAAAACTGTTTTTT,CASRSSGTTNEKLFF
13,TRBJ2-7,TRBD1,TRBV30,NA,TGTGCCTGGAACAGACAGGGGGCCTACGAGCAGTACTTC,CAWNRQGAYEQYF
15,TRBJ2-5,TRBD1,TRBV7-9,NA,TGTGCCAGCAGCTCCTCGGGACAGGGCCGGGGGACCCAGTACTTC,CASSSSGQGRGTQYF
15,TRBJ1-2,NA,TRBV10-3,NA,TGTGCCATCAGTGAGTCGGCAGGTGCTAACTATGGCTACACCTTC,CAISESAGANYGYTF